The 24 T cell receptor beta chains below come from one sample, sequenced in a study of cytomegalovirus exposure and HLA in healthy donors. The PCR was carried out with 60 Vbeta primers and 13 Jbeta primers. Clones were sequenced by immunoSEQ multiplex PCR, and TCRdb holds only the in-frame ones, with some missing. The sample yields roughly 140,000 clones, roughly 78% seen once. The sample was PBMCs. Receptors were obtained from a young man in good health and CMV-seronegative.

The chain recombines TRBV5-6 with TRBJ2-1; D gene unclear. Germline CDR1 SGHDT, CDR2 YYEEEE. The CDR3 loop spans 12 amino acids. Trimming stripped 0 bases from V and 10 bases from J, with 8 bases between. CDR3 amino acids: CASSLGPLEQFF. CDR3 DNA: TGTGCCAGCAGCTTGGGGCCGCTGGAGCAGTTCTTC.

The chain carries TRBV23-1 and TRBJ2-7; D remains ambiguous. TRBV23-1 is known as an ORF, though its function is uncertain. CDR3 length equals 14 residues. Trimming took off 0 bases at V and 1 base at J, with 7 bases between the two ends. CDR3 DNA: TGCGCCAGCAGTCAATCACCAGCGTCCTACGAGCAGTACTTC. It encodes CASSQSPASYEQYF.

A remark on this clone: One junction end does not reproduce the germline sequence, and a read error may be involved. The V and J genes are TRBV6-5 and TRBJ1-5; D perhaps matches TRBD1 (5 bases). Germline V gene sequence: CDR1 MNHEY, CDR2 SVGAGI. The CDR3 has 15 amino acids. CDR3 protein: CASSPGTYGNQPQNF. The CDR3 nucleotides are TGTGCCAGCAGCCCCGGGACTTATGGCAATCAGCCCCAGAATTTT.

The chain combines TRBV4-2 with TRBJ2-2, with TRBD2 as a possible D gene (7 bases). Germline V gene sequence: CDR1 LGHNA, CDR2 YNFKEQ. The length of the CDR3 is 17 residues. Trimming took off 0 bases at V and 5 bases at J, with 16 bases between the two ends. CDR3 residues: CASSQDWGGPGTGELFF. CDR3 sequence (DNA): TGTGCCAGCAGCCAAGATTGGGGGGGGCCTGGAACCGGGGAGCTGTTTTTT.

The J gene is TRBJ2-7, the V gene TRBV19; 13 bases align to TRBD2. CDR1 is LNHDA, CDR2 SQIVND, per germline (reference sequence). The V and J ends lost 5 bases and 7 bases, in that order; junction bases with no gene match: 8. The CDR3 has 15 residues. The CDR3 spells CASSGLGLAGVEQYF. CDR3 coding DNA: TGTGCCAGTAGTGGTCTCGGACTAGCGGGAGTTGAGCAGTACTTC.

Comment on this clone: The junction and the germline gene differ at one end; a read error may be behind it. V and J are TRBV2 and TRBJ1-1; D perhaps matches TRBD1 (5 bases). This CDR3 is 14 amino acids long. CDR1 is SNHLY and CDR2 is FYNNEI in the germline V gene. CDR3 region: CASSREGSFTKAFF. As DNA, the CDR3 is TGTGCCAGCAGTCGGGAGGGGTCTTTCACTAAAGCTTTCTTT.

The rearrangement uses TRBV6-5 and TRBJ1-1; TRBD1 is a possible D gene (6 bases). The CDR3 has 15 residues. Germline loops: CDR1 MNHEY, CDR2 SVGAGI. V was shortened by 2 bases and J by 7 bases, with 17 bases between the two germline ends. The CDR3 sequence: CASSYDGAGVVEAFF. For the CDR3, the DNA is TGTGCCAGCAGTTACGACGGCGCAGGGGTGGTTGAAGCTTTCTTT.

The CDR3 bases are TGTGCCAGCAGCCCCGACTGGGATGAGCAGTTCTTC. It yields the protein CASSPDWDEQFF. J is TRBJ2-1 and V is TRBV9; D is unresolved. The CDR3 covers 12 residues. V shed 4 bases and J shed 8 bases, with 10 bases lying between them. The V gene's germline CDR1 is SGDLS and CDR2 YYNGEE.

This clone was counted between two and nine times. The chain joins TRBV11-2 to TRBJ2-7; D gene unclear. This CDR3 has 13 residues. V dropped 2 bases and J dropped 6 bases, with 11 bases sitting between them. The germline V gene has CDR1 SGHAT and CDR2 FQNNGV. CDR3 region: CASSLNRVGEQYF. As DNA, the CDR3 is TGTGCCAGCAGCTTAAATCGGGTTGGCGAGCAGTACTTC.

The V gene is TRBV4-1, the J gene TRBJ2-7; D might be TRBD2 (5 bases). Per the germline V gene, CDR1 is MGHRA and CDR2 is YSYEKL. CDR3 length: 13 residues. Trimming took off 0 bases at V and 7 bases at J, with 10 bases between the two ends. The CDR3 nucleotides read TGCGCCAGCAGCCAAGAGTCGGGGTGGGAGCAGTACTTC. Protein product: CASSQESGWEQYF.

This chain uses TRBV4-2 with TRBJ2-5, with D uncertain. The CDR3 sequence is 14 residues long. The V gene's germline CDR1 is LGHNA and CDR2 YNFKEQ. V dropped 6 bases and J dropped 1 base, with 12 bases sitting between them. CDR3 DNA sequence: TGTGCCAGCAGACAAACTAATTCCCAAGAGACCCAGTACTTC. It codes for CASRQTNSQETQYF.

The chain carries TRBV15 and TRBJ2-3; 8 nucleotides line up with TRBD2. This CDR3 spans 18 amino acids. Germline V lookup: CDR1 LNHNV, CDR2 YYDKDF (reference sequence). V gave up 1 base and J gave up 3 bases; unmatched junction bases: 12. DNA for the CDR3: TGTGCCACCAGCAGAGTCCTCAGATCCGCGGGGGGTACAGATACGCAGTATTTT. Translation gives CATSRVLRSAGGTDTQYF.

The chain has TRBV30 and TRBJ2-1; 9 nucleotides align to TRBD2. This CDR3 comprises 13 residues. CDR1 and CDR2 from the germline V gene are GTSNPN and SVGIG (reference sequence). Germline trimming cut 8 bases from V and 5 bases from J; bases unmatched to any gene: 7. CDR3 amino acids: CALGLALNNEQFF. DNA of the CDR3: TGTGCCCTCGGACTAGCGCTAAACAATGAGCAGTTCTTC. The variable domain in full, completed from reference TRBV30 and TRBJ2-1, reads SQTIHQWPATLVQPVGSPLSLECTVEGTSNPNLYWYRQAAGRGLQLLFYSVGIGQISSEVPQNLSASRPQDRQFILSSKKLLLSDSGFYLCALGLALNNEQFFGPGTRLTVL.

The V and J genes are TRBV7-6 and TRBJ1-1; a weak D match, TRBD1 (6 bases). V shed 3 bases and J shed 1 base, with 12 bases lying between them. Germline values: CDR1 SGHVS, CDR2 FNYEAQ. This CDR3 has 15 amino acids. The DNA for the CDR3 is TGTGCCAGCAGCTTTCAGGGGATTGGGAACACTGAAGCTTTCTTT. This encodes CASSFQGIGNTEAFF.

The rearrangement links TRBV19 to TRBJ1-2; D unclear. Germline V gives CDR1 LNHDA, CDR2 SQIVND (reference sequence). V was pared by 1 base and J by 1 base, with 7 bases between. This CDR3 has 14 residues. In DNA, the CDR3 is TGTGCCAGTAGTATAGCCTCCGTTAACTATGGCTACACCTTC. The encoded protein is CASSIASVNYGYTF.

On this clone itself: One end of the junction is discordant with germline, which a read error may explain. The chain joins TRBV7-9 to TRBJ2-1, with TRBD2 matching over 10 bases. The length of the CDR3 is 17 residues. Germline values: CDR1 SEHNR, CDR2 FQNEAQ (reference sequence). This CDR3 is CSSGPPRLAGSYNEQFF. CDR3 in DNA: TGTTCCAGCGGTCCTCCCAGACTAGCGGGTTCCTACAATGAGCAGTTCTTC.

The chain is built from TRBV5-8 and TRBJ2-2; 7 nucleotides line up with TRBD2. The V gene end was trimmed by 4 bases and the J gene end by 6 bases; junction bases not matched to a gene: 6. The germline gives CDR1 SGHTS, CDR2 YDEGEE. This CDR3 is 14 amino acids long. The CDR3 nucleotides read TGTGCCAGCAGCGCCGGGACTAAGCCCGGGGAGCTGTTTTTT. This gives the protein CASSAGTKPGELFF.

The rearrangement uses TRBV6-5 and TRBJ1-2, with TRBD1 matching over 7 bases. This CDR3 comprises 13 residues. After removal of 6 bases from V and 4 bases from J, the junction contained 5 bases not matched to a gene. Germline V gene sequence: CDR1 MNHEY, CDR2 SVGAGI. CDR3: CASRDTGVYGYTF. The CDR3 bases are TGTGCCAGCAGGGATACAGGGGTCTATGGCTACACCTTC.

The chain recombines TRBV27 with TRBJ1-4; possibly TRBD1 for D (6 bases). V lost 6 bases, J lost 8 bases, and 13 bases lay in between. Germline CDR1 and CDR2: MNHEY and SMNVEV (reference sequence). There are 13 residues in the CDR3. The CDR3 sequence: CASRTTGKEKLFF. CDR3 nucleotides: TGTGCCAGCAGGACAACAGGGAAGGAAAAACTGTTTTTT. The full variable domain, rest sourced from reference TRBV27 and TRBJ1-4, is EAQVTQNPRYLITVTGKKLTVTCSQNMNHEYMSWYRQDPGLGLRQIYYSMNVEVTDKGDVPEGYKVSRKEKRNFPLILESPSPNQTSLYFCASRTTGKEKLFFGSGTQLSVL.

This clone was seen ten or more times. The DNA of the CDR3 is TGTGCCAGCAGTGAAGTACGGCAGGGGGCTGAAGCTTTCTTT. Translation: CASSEVRQGAEAFF. The V and J genes are TRBV2 and TRBJ1-1; 7 positions match TRBD1. The length of the CDR3 is 14 residues. Unmatched junction bases numbered 5, after V lost 1 base and J lost 6 bases. CDR1 is SNHLY, CDR2 FYNNEI, per germline.

This clone turned up a few times. The rearrangement links TRBV5-1 to TRBJ2-5; D gene ambiguous. Trimming cost V 4 bases and J 4 bases, with 5 bases left between them. This CDR3 region has 11 residues. CDR1 and CDR2 (germline): SGHRS, YFSETQ. As DNA, the CDR3 is TGCGCCAGCAGCCAGTCAGAGACCCAGTACTTC. It specifies CASSQSETQYF.

The chain combines TRBV28 with TRBJ1-5, with a possible D match to TRBD1 (5 bases). The CDR3 is made up of 17 amino acids. Trimming removed 5 bases from V and 5 bases from J, with 22 bases in between. CDR1 and CDR2 (germline): MDHEN, SYDVKM. The CDR3 loop reads CASSPTPLGVYHQPQHF. CDR3 DNA: TGTGCCAGCAGTCCGACCCCATTAGGGGTCTATCATCAGCCCCAGCATTTT.

This rearrangement joins TRBV28 to TRBJ1-6; no clear D. This CDR3 is built from 15 residues. Germline CDR1 MDHEN, CDR2 SYDVKM. Trimming took off 3 bases at V and 8 bases at J, with 14 bases between the two ends. The CDR3 region has the DNA TGTGCCAGCAGTTTTGCTGCAACGAGGCATTCACCCCTCCACTTT. Protein product: CASSFAATRHSPLHF. Filled out from reference TRBV28 and TRBJ1-6, the complete variable domain reads DVKVTQSSRYLVKRTGEKVFLECVQDMDHENMFWYRQDPGLGLRLIYFSYDVKMKEKGDIPEGYSVSREKKERFSLILESASTNQTSMYLCASSFAATRHSPLHFGNGTRLTVT.

This clone was observed once. This chain links TRBV5-4 with TRBJ2-7; the match to TRBD2 covers 14 bases. J gave up 5 bases and V 3 bases, and 7 bases lay outside the gene matches. CDR1 and CDR2 (germline): SGHNT, YYREEE (reference sequence). This CDR3 is 16 amino acids long. DNA of the CDR3: TGTGCCAGCAGCTCGACTAGCGGGAGGGCTGACAACGAGCAGTACTTC. It translates to CASSSTSGRADNEQYF.